A single sample is the source of the 2 T cell receptor beta chains below, sequenced in a study of low-dose radiotherapy and immunotherapy resistance in tumors. Time point specified: after trial treatment. The treatment here: LDRT plus nivolumab, ipilimumab, low-dose cyclophosphamide and aspirin (RACIN trial). Both TCRalpha and TCRbeta chains were reverse transcribed with V-gene-specific primers. For amplifying TCRs, the PCR ran for 15 to 20 cycles with Phusion, which was used together with a constant-region primer and the adapter on the V primers. TCRdb reprocessed the reads with MiXCR, giving one entry per CDR3 protein. Seen here are 60,000 or so distinct CDR3 sequences, 20% to 25% observed once, and the top ten hold less than 7.5%. Sequencing used PBMCs, obtained after low-dose radiotherapy plus immunotherapy. The receptors derive from a male donor with prostate cancer.

This clonotype appeared many times. V is TRBV5-1 and J is TRBJ2-1; D call uncertain. The V end lost 2 bases, the J end lost 4 bases, and 13 bases lay between the germline ends. The CDR3 has 15 amino acids. Germline V gene data show CDR1 as SGHRS and CDR2 as YFSETQ. The CDR3 nucleotides are TGCGCCAGCAGCTTTGTGGCGGACGGATACAATGAGCAGTTCTTC. Protein product: CASSFVADGYNEQFF. Based on the CDR3 plus reference TRBV5-1 and TRBJ2-1, the full variable domain is KAGVTQTPRYLIKTRGQQVTLSCSPISGHRSVSWYQQTPGQGLQFLFEYFSETQRNKGNFPGRFSGRQFSNSRSEMNVSTLELGDSALYLCASSFVADGYNEQFFGPGTRLTVL.

This clonotype was seen at least ten times. V is TRBV5-1 and J is TRBJ2-1, with D tentatively TRBD2 (7 bases). CDR1 and CDR2 from the germline V gene are SGHRS and YFSETQ. The CDR3 runs to 14 residues. Trimming pared 2 bases from V and 8 bases from J, leaving 14 bases between. The CDR3 bases are TGCGCCAGCAGCTTAAGCTGGGGGGGCGATGAGCAGTTCTTC. Its translation: CASSLSWGGDEQFF.